What follows describes a single T cell receptor beta chain. This CDR3 contains 15 residues. Trimming stripped 1 base from V and 8 bases from J, with 14 bases between. Unique molecular identifiers were used in preparing the TCRbeta library. Using its own MiXCR run on the PCR reads, TCRdb lists one record per CDR3 protein. The sample consists of 200,000 to 250,000 distinct CDR3 sequences, around 10% of them appearing once. The sample originates from a study of T-cell reconstitution after alpha-beta-depleted transplantation in children. Source: PBMCs from the stem cell graft donor, taken from the stem cell graft. The source is a human donor who donated a stem cell graft to a child with acute lymphoblastic leukemia. The chain has TRBV12-3 or TRBV12-4 and TRBJ1-4; D not certain. In nucleotides, the CDR3 is TGTGCCAGCAGTTTAGGTCAAATCACGGGGGAAAAACTGTTTTTT. As protein: CASSLGQITGEKLFF.